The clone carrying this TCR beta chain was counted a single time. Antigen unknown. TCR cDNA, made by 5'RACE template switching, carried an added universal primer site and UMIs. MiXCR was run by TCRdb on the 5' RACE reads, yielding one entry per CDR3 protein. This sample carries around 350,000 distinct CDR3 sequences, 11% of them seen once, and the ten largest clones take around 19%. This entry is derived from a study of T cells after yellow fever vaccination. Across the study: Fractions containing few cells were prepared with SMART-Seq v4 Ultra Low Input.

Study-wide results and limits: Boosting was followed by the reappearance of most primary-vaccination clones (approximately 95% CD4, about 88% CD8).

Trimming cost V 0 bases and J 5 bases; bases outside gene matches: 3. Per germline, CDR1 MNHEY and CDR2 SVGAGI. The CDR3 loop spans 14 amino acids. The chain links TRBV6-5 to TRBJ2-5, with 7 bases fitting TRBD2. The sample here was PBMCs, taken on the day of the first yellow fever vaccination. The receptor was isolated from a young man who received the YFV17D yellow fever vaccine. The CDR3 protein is CASSYSAGVETQYF. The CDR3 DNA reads TGTGCCAGCAGTTACTCGGCGGGGGTGGAGACCCAGTACTTC.